The count of the clone carrying this T cell receptor beta chain is one. Authors' methods: Scientists estimated how many nucleated cells there were by amplifying reference gene primers. This table comes from immunoSEQ multiplex PCR, and its TCRdb copy is limited to in-frame clones, with some not included. That table is the source of V, J and clone size, and D and trimming were worked out from the DNA. The sample holds over 85,000 clones, about 89% seen once. These data belong to a study of blood T cell repertoires in COVID-19. Across the study: PBMCs, B-cell-depleted T cells, or T cells were the source of the cDNA or gDNA that made up the material.

V was trimmed by 1 base and J by 3 bases, leaving 9 bases between them. The germline gives CDR1 LNHDA, CDR2 SQIVND (reference sequence). The CDR3 is made up of 14 amino acids. This receptor was identified in a human donor with acute or convalescent COVID-19. The donor label of this sample is uncertain. The sequencing input was peripheral blood. The chain couples TRBV19 to TRBJ1-1, with a weak D call TRBD1 (5 bases). CDR3 loop: CASSIGRQHTEAFF. The CDR3 bases are TGTGCCAGTAGTATAGGTCGACAGCACACTGAAGCTTTCTTT.